This T cell receptor beta chain was obtained from a study of T cells after yellow fever vaccination. Study details: Fractions low in cell number were prepared with SMART-Seq v4 Ultra Low Input.

The CDR3 contains 12 residues. CDR1 and CDR2 from the germline V gene are MGHDK and SYGVNS. V dropped 8 bases and J dropped 4 bases, with 11 bases sitting between them. Study-wide points: At 95% to 96% for CD4 and almost 90% for CD8, most primary-vaccination clones showed up again after the booster.

TCRdb reprocessed the 5' RACE reads with MiXCR, giving one entry per CDR3 protein. This sample carries hundreds of thousands of distinct CDR3 sequences, around an eighth of them seen once, and the ten largest clones take under 15%. With regard to this clonotype: What it recognizes is unknown.

This chain connects TRBV25-1 to TRBJ2-5; D uncertain. This TCR derives from a young man who received the YFV17D yellow fever vaccine. This sample comprised PBMCs, obtained on the day of the yellow fever booster vaccination. The CDR3 coding sequence is TGTGCCAGCGCTGAGAGCCGAGAGACCCAGTACTTC. As protein: CASAESRETQYF. The entire variable domain, with the rest obtained from reference TRBV25-1 and TRBJ2-5, is as follows: EADIYQTPRYLVIGTGKKITLECSQTMGHDKMYWYQQDPGMELHLIHYSYGVNSTEKGDLSSESTVSRIRTEHFPLTLESARPSHTSQYLCASAESRETQYFGPGTRLLVL.